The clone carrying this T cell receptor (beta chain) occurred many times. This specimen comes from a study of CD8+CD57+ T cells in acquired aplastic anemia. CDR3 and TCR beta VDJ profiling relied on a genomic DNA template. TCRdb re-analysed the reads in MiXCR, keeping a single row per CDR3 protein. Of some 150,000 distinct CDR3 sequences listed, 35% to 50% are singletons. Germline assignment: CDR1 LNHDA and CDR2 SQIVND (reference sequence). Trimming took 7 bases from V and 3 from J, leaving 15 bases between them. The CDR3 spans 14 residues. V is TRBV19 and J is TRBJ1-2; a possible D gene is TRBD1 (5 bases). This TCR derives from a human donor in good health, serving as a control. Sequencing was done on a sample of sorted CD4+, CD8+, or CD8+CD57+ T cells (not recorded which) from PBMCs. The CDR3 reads CASTPLWGDYGYTF. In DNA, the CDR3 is TGTGCCAGTACCCCTCTCTGGGGGGACTATGGCTACACCTTC.